These T cell receptor beta chains were read from a single sample in a study of OX40 agonist ivuxolimab in advanced cancers. Using immunoSEQ multiplex PCR, the repertoire was profiled, and TCRdb retains in-frame clones only, with some absent. The repertoire holds tens of thousands of clones, with roughly 78% as singletons. Sequenced material: CD4+ or CD8+ T cells sorted from blood, taken in a trial of the OX40 agonist ivuxolimab. The source is an adult with an advanced solid tumor such as melanoma, head and neck, liver or kidney cancer. The CDR3 runs from the conserved cysteine through the conserved F or W. Fields, in order: clone size, V gene, J gene, D gene, CDR3 DNA, CDR3 protein. The D gene is left open where the match is weak. Size is omitted from some rows. Given values are once, few, many or a class for expanded clones.

NA,TRBV7-9,TRBJ2-3,NA,TGTGCCAGCAGCTTATTCGCTCGGGGCCAACGGGATACGCAGTATTTT,CASSLFARGQRDTQYF
once,TRBV10-2,TRBJ1-1,NA,TGCGCCAGCAGTGACCAACACGAACAAGAAGCTTTCTTT,CASSDQHEQEAFF
NA,TRBV30,TRBJ1-2,NA,TGTGCCTGGGGAGGTAGCTGGGCCTATGGCTACACCTTC,CAWGGSWAYGYTF
NA,TRBV19,TRBJ1-1,NA,TGTGCCAGTACTCTAACGGCAGGGAGAGCTTTCTTT,CASTLTAGRAFF
NA,TRBV25-1,TRBJ2-2,TRBD1,TGTGCCAGCAGTGAACGCAGGGGGATAATGGGAACCGGGGAGCTGTTTTTT,CASSERRGIMGTGELFF
NA,TRBV28,TRBJ1-4,NA,TGTGCCAGCACAGGACAGAACATCGAAAAACTGTTTTTT,CASTGQNIEKLFF
few,TRBV7-9,TRBJ1-1,NA,TGTGCCAGCAGCTTAGATGACAGGCTCGGGCCCCGAACTGAAGCTTTCTTT,CASSLDDRLGPRTEAFF
NA,TRBV5-1,TRBJ1-4,NA,TGCGCCAGCACCCTTGGGGGTGGCGGCGAAAAACTGTTTTTT,CASTLGGGGEKLFF
NA,TRBV5-1,TRBJ1-2,TRBD1,TGCGCCAGCAGCTTCGGGACAGCATATGGCTACACCTTC,CASSFGTAYGYTF
NA,TRBV30,TRBJ1-1,NA,TGTGCCTGGAGTAAAGCGGGACTGAACACTGAAGCTTTCTTT,CAWSKAGLNTEAFF
NA,TRBV19,TRBJ1-1,NA,TGTGCCAGTAGTATAGGAGGGGTCATGAACACTGAAGCTTTCTTT,CASSIGGVMNTEAFF
NA,TRBV27,TRBJ2-3,NA,TGTGCCAGCAGTTTCTCAGCGGACCCTAGCACAGATACGCAGTATTTT,CASSFSADPSTDTQYF
NA,TRBV28,TRBJ1-2,TRBD1,TGTGCCAGCAGTTTAGCCTTGGACAGGGCCAGCGGCTACACCTTC,CASSLALDRASGYTF
NA,TRBV5-1,TRBJ1-5,NA,TGCGCCAGCTCACAGGGAGGCGGTCAGCCCCAGCATTTT,CASSQGGGQPQHF
NA,TRBV5-1,TRBJ1-3,NA,TGCGCCAGCAGCTTGGAGGGTTCTGGAAACACCATATATTTT,CASSLEGSGNTIYF
NA,TRBV19,TRBJ2-2,TRBD1,TGTGCCAGTAGTAAGACAGGGATCACCGGGGAGCTGTTTTTT,CASSKTGITGELFF
NA,TRBV14,TRBJ1-2,NA,TGTGCCAGCAGCCAGCACGGGGGCGCTAACTATGGCTACACCTTC,CASSQHGGANYGYTF
NA,TRBV6-5,TRBJ2-7,NA,TGTGCCAGCAGTCCCCCGGGCGGACCCTACGAGCAGTACTTC,CASSPPGGPYEQYF
once,TRBV28,TRBJ2-1,TRBD2,TGTGCCAGCAGTTCCCCGGGACTAGCGGGGGGGTCCCGGGGCGGTGAGCAGTTCTTC,CASSSPGLAGGSRGGEQFF
once,TRBV10-1,TRBJ2-7,TRBD2,TGCGCCAGCAGTCCTAGCGGGAGGGCTGACGAGCAGTACTTC,CASSPSGRADEQYF
NA,TRBV18,TRBJ2-1,NA,TGTGCCAGCTCACCAACCGGGGTGGATGAGCAGTTCTTC,CASSPTGVDEQFF
NA,TRBV11-2,TRBJ2-1,NA,TGTGCCAGCAGTCCTTCGAGCCAACAGGAGTTCTTC,CASSPSSQQEFF
NA,TRBV5-1,TRBJ2-5,TRBD2,TGCGCCAGCACCAAGGGGTCGGGAGGGTCGGGTGCGCTGACCCAGTACTTC,CASTKGSGGSGALTQYF
once,TRBV6-5,TRBJ2-4,TRBD1,TGTGCCAGCAGTTATTCCGGGACAGGGCAAAACATTCAGTACTTC,CASSYSGTGQNIQYF
NA,TRBV6-5,TRBJ1-2,NA,TGTGCCAGCAAGGTGGACGGTGGAAACTATGGCTACACCTTC,CASKVDGGNYGYTF
NA,TRBV11-3,TRBJ2-2,TRBD2,TGTGCCAGCAGCCCTCGGGGGGTCACCGGGGAGCTGTTTTTT,CASSPRGVTGELFF
once,TRBV19,TRBJ1-5,NA,TGTGCCAGTAGTTCCACTTGGGGGGGGGCGCGGCGAAATCAGCCCCAGCATTTT,CASSSTWGGARRNQPQHF
NA,TRBV27,TRBJ2-3,NA,TGTGCCAGCAGTTCGCTGACAGGGCGGGGGCGGACGCAGTATTTT,CASSSLTGRGRTQYF
NA,TRBV7-2,TRBJ2-7,NA,TGTGCCAGCAGCTATCGACCCAATATAGGCTACGAGCAGTACTTC,CASSYRPNIGYEQYF
NA,TRBV6-5,TRBJ2-4,TRBD1,TGTGCCAGCATTCGCGGACAGGCGGCCAAAAACATTCAGTACTTC,CASIRGQAAKNIQYF
NA,TRBV10-3,TRBJ1-4,NA,TGTGCCATCAGTGATGCCACCGAAAAACTGTTTTTT,CAISDATEKLFF
few,TRBV5-1,TRBJ1-1,NA,TGCGCCAGCAGGTCCCGAGGGGACACAAGAGGGGACACTGAAGCTTTCTTT,CASRSRGDTRGDTEAFF
few,TRBV28,TRBJ1-1,NA,TGTGCCAGCAGTTTAGTGGAATTGAACACTGAAGCTTTCTTT,CASSLVELNTEAFF
NA,TRBV5-1,TRBJ2-1,NA,TGCGCCAGCAGCTTGGTACAGGGGGAGGGTAATGAGCAGTTCTTC,CASSLVQGEGNEQFF
NA,TRBV6-6,TRBJ1-2,NA,TGTGCCAGCAGTTCTCTTAGAGGGTTGGACTATGGCTACACCTTC,CASSSLRGLDYGYTF
few,TRBV5-1,TRBJ1-1,NA,TGCGCCAGCAGCCTTGGAGGACTGAACACTGAAGCTTTCTTT,CASSLGGLNTEAFF
NA,TRBV6-5,TRBJ2-1,TRBD2,TGTGCCAGCAGCCAAACTAGCGGGGGGAGCAATGAGCAGTTCTTC,CASSQTSGGSNEQFF
few,TRBV6-1,TRBJ2-7,TRBD1,TGTGCCAGCAGTGCCCCGACAGGGTCGTCGGTCGAGCAGTACTTC,CASSAPTGSSVEQYF
NA,TRBV9,TRBJ2-1,NA,TGTGCCAGCAGCGTAGTGGGGTCCTACAATGAGCAGTTCTTC,CASSVVGSYNEQFF
NA,TRBV5-1,TRBJ2-5,NA,TGCGCCAGCAGCTTGGAGACGGGAGTAGAGACCCAGTACTTC,CASSLETGVETQYF